This T cell receptor (beta chain) appears in the sequencing data of a study of blood T cell repertoires in COVID-19. For the study at large: The origin of the acute and convalescent COVID-19 samples was the United States, Italy and Spain. The cDNA or gDNA used as material had been derived from T cells, B-cell-depleted T cells, or PBMCs.

The CDR3 length is 14 residues. Trimming stripped 5 bases from V and 2 bases from J, with 13 bases between. Germline CDR1 and CDR2: SGHAT and FQNNGV. Original processing notes: Estimation of nucleated cell counts relied on the amplification of reference gene primers. Clones were read by immunoSEQ multiplex PCR, and TCRdb kept only the in-frame ones, dropping some. Clonal size and the V and J genes are those of that table, whereas D and trimming came from the DNA. The sample has about 190,000 clones; roughly 80% are singletons. The receptor was isolated from a woman aged 45-60 years with acute or convalescent COVID-19. The gene calls are TRBV11-2 and TRBJ2-7; D is perhaps TRBD2 (5 bases). The sample consisted of peripheral blood. The CDR3 region is CASSGRGLAYEQYF. The CDR3, as DNA: TGTGCCAGCAGCGGTCGCGGGCTAGCCTACGAGCAGTACTTC.